This T cell receptor (beta chain) originates from a study of shared clonotypes between healthy human individuals. Germline values: CDR1 SGHVS, CDR2 FQNEAQ. The CDR3 runs 18 residues. V shed 3 bases, J shed 6 bases, and the junction held 11 bases outside the gene matches. Only CD45RO-negative cells positively selected for CCR7 counted as naive CD8 cells, so terminally differentiated effector memory CD45RA+ cells were excluded. Sequencing was performed with immunoSEQ multiplex PCR; in TCRdb, only in-frame clones are kept and a portion is missing. The table lists about 2,200,000 clones, roughly 91% of them singletons.

Sample: naive CD8+ T cells from PBMCs. This clonotype was obtained from a young man in good health. Some clones in this sample may be carry-over from other donors' samples. V usage is TRBV7-8 and J usage is TRBJ2-4; 13 bases are a match to TRBD2. The CDR3 loop is CASSFLPGLAGMVNIQYF. The CDR3 DNA reads TGTGCCAGCAGCTTCCTACCGGGACTAGCGGGAATGGTAAACATTCAGTACTTC.